This T cell receptor (beta chain) originates from a study of blood T cell repertoires in COVID-19. This clone has a single count. Assay used: immunoSEQ multiplex PCR; TCRdb lists only in-frame clones, some missing. The sample yields 130,000 to 150,000 clones, 84% seen once. The ends lost 3 bases at V and 3 bases at J; junction bases unmatched: 4. This CDR3 spans 15 amino acids. The germline V gene encodes CDR1 GTSNPN and CDR2 SVGIG (reference sequence). The sequence derives from a human donor in a cohort sampled during active COVID-19. Sequencing was carried out using peripheral blood. The chain employs TRBV30 and TRBJ2-5; 13 nucleotides match TRBD2. CDR3 protein: CAWSTSGGAEETQYF. CDR3 bases: TGTGCCTGGAGCACTAGCGGGGGGGCCGAAGAGACCCAGTACTTC.